This T cell receptor (beta chain) was documented in a study of identical twins. General study results and limits: Out-of-frame alpha sequences common to twins exhibited a surplus of low generation probability.

Template switching supplied a universal primer site; unique molecular identifiers were carried on the cDNA. In TCRdb, the 5' RACE reads were re-called with MiXCR into one record per CDR3 protein. The table lists under 250,000 distinct CDR3 sequences, roughly 7.5% of them singletons. This clonotype was counted ten times or more. Antigen specificity is unknown. V lost 6 bases to trimming and J lost 2 bases; unmatched junction nucleotides: 6. This CDR3 spans 14 amino acids. The germline V gene encodes CDR1 MDHEN and CDR2 SYDVKM. The same specimen was also included in a second study, on yellow fever vaccine responses in identical twins.

The receptor was isolated from a woman under 30 in good health. What was sequenced was memory (CD45RO+) T cells sorted from blood. The V and J genes are TRBV28 and TRBJ2-7; 8 nucleotides align to TRBD2. CDR3 loop: CASRREGLTYEQYF. The CDR3 DNA follows: TGTGCCAGCAGACGGGAGGGCCTTACCTACGAGCAGTACTTC.